The T cell receptor beta chain described here comes from a study of Ad26.COV2.S vaccination and SARS-CoV-2 variants. Across the whole study: The donor belonged to the COV1001 Ad26.COV2.S trial arm. Participants got Ad26.COV2.S intramuscularly, once or twice 56 days apart.

This clone was seen once. Documented treatment: around 19 received Ad26.COV2.S at low or high dose, single or two shots; roughly 5 received placebo; per-sample allocation not given. Material that was analyzed had been drawn on day 63 after the first vaccine or placebo injection. Wuhan-strain spike was delivered by a replication-incompetent Ad26 vector. This CDR3 is 17 amino acids long. V lost 2 bases, J lost 5 bases, and 9 bases stayed unmatched. The germline V gene has CDR1 GTSNPN and CDR2 SVGIG (reference sequence). Sequencing used immunoSEQ multiplex PCR; TCRdb keeps in-frame clones, though not all of them. The sample consists of nearly 400,000 clones, 89% of them appearing once.

The V gene is TRBV30, the J gene TRBJ2-2, with 12 bases matching TRBD2. Sequencing used peripheral blood, obtained in a trial of Ad26.COV2.S vaccine versus placebo. The TCR was taken from a person between 18 and 65 years old who received the Ad26.COV2.S COVID-19 vaccine or a placebo. CDR3 in DNA: TGTGCCTGGAGTACTCCTAGCGGGAGGGCCCGAACCGGGGAGCTGTTTTTT. Protein sequence: CAWSTPSGRARTGELFF.